The next 7 T cell receptor beta chains were all read from a single sample in a study of human T cells and chemical hapten exposure. From the RACE reads, TCRdb called clonotypes with MiXCR, one entry per CDR3 protein. Seen here are around 130,000 distinct CDR3 sequences, about 9.4% observed once, and the top ten hold approximately 2%. Time point indicated: healthy volunteer bleed at 2 weeks. The total RNA was obtained from whole blood that was not fractionated. What was sequenced was whole blood. These receptors originate from a male donor in good health. Some clones in this sample may be carry-over from other donors' samples.

This clonotype was found a few times. The genes are TRBV5-1 and TRBJ2-1, with 7 bases matching TRBD1. J lost 3 bases, V lost 4 bases, and 7 bases had no gene match. This CDR3 comprises 15 residues. Germline V gene lookup returns CDR1 SGHRS and CDR2 YFSETQ. The CDR3 sequence is CASSLTGALYNEQFF. Here the CDR3 DNA reads TGCGCCAGCAGCCTAACAGGGGCACTCTACAATGAGCAGTTCTTC.

This clonotype came up many times. An end of the junction differs from the germline gene, which may be a read error. The J gene is TRBJ2-7, the V gene TRBV5-1; 14 bases match TRBD2. Germline V gene lookup returns CDR1 SGHRS and CDR2 YFSETQ. This CDR3 spans 15 amino acids. The chain's CDR3 is CASNLGLAGAYEQYF. DNA for the CDR3: TGCGCCAGCAACTTGGGACTAGCGGGAGCCTACGAGCAGTACTTC.

This clonotype was counted only a few times. The chain has TRBV6-2 or TRBV6-3 and TRBJ2-5, with 8 bases matching TRBD1. This CDR3 spans 14 amino acids. V shed 5 bases and J 5 bases; nucleotides not matched to a gene: 7. Germline V gene data show CDR1 as MNHEY and CDR2 as SVGEGT. This CDR3 reads CASSTGQARETQYF. The CDR3 DNA reads TGTGCCAGCAGTACGGGACAGGCGCGGGAGACCCAGTACTTC.

This clonotype was seen more than once but under ten times. The CDR3 bases are TGCAGTGCTAGACGTTCGAACACTGAAGCTTTCTTT. Its protein product is CSARRSNTEAFF. The rearrangement uses TRBV20-1 and TRBJ1-1; D unclear. CDR1 and CDR2 (germline): DFQATT, SNEGSKA (reference sequence). The germline V and J ends were trimmed by 2 bases and 1 base, with 5 bases remaining between them. CDR3 length equals 12 residues.

This clonotype showed up just a few times. The rearrangement joins TRBV9 to TRBJ1-2, with 7 positions matching TRBD1. There are 14 residues in the CDR3. Germline values: CDR1 SGDLS, CDR2 YYNGEE. V lost 0 bases, J lost 3 bases, and 2 bases stayed unmatched. CDR3 coding DNA: TGTGCCAGCAGCGTAGCTGGGACAGACTATGGCTACACCTTC. Its translation: CASSVAGTDYGYTF.

This clonotype came up many times. The chain links TRBV20-1 to TRBJ1-1; D is uncertain. V was shortened by 2 bases and J by 1 base, with 14 bases between the two germline ends. Per the germline V gene, CDR1 is DFQATT and CDR2 is SNEGSKA (reference sequence). The CDR3 is 15 residues long. CDR3 sequence (DNA): TGCAGTGCTAGAAATCGTGCGTGGGGGAACACTGAAGCTTTCTTT. The encoded protein is CSARNRAWGNTEAFF.

In this sample, this clonotype turned up a few times. This sequence joins TRBV7-2 and TRBJ2-3, with D uncertain. Germline lookup yields CDR1 SGHTA and CDR2 FQGNSA. The CDR3 runs 15 residues. The V end lost 5 bases, the J end lost 1 base, and 13 bases lay between the germline ends. CDR3 DNA: TGTGCCAGCAGCGATCGGAAAACTGGCACAGATACGCAGTATTTT. Translating it yields CASSDRKTGTDTQYF.